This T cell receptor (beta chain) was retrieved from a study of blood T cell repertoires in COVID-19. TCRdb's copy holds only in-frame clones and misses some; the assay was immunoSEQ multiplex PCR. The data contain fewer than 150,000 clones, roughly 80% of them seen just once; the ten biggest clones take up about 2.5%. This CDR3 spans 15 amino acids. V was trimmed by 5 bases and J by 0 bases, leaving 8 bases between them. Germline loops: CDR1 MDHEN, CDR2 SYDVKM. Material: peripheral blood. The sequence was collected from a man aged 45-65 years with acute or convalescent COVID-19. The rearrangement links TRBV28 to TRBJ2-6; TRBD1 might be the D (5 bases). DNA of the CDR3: TGTGCCAGCAGTCAGGGCTCCTCTGGGGCCAACGTCCTGACTTTC. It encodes CASSQGSSGANVLTF. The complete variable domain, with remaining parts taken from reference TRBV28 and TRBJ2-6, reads DVKVTQSSRYLVKRTGEKVFLECVQDMDHENMFWYRQDPGLGLRLIYFSYDVKMKEKGDIPEGYSVSREKKERFSLILESASTNQTSMYLCASSQGSSGANVLTFGAGSRLTVL.